The rows below give T cell receptor beta chains drawn from one sample of a study of a mutant IDH1 vaccine in newly diagnosed glioma. No antigen has been assigned to these receptors. Sequencing was performed with immunoSEQ multiplex PCR; in TCRdb, only in-frame clones are kept and a portion is missing. The sample contains some 40,000 clones, 80% of which appear only once. The sample consisted of peripheral blood mononuclear cells (PBMCs), taken from a glioma patient whose treatment included an IDH1 peptide vaccine. Every receptor here comes from a woman younger than 45 with glioma. Some clones in this sample may be carry-over from other donors' samples. Each CDR3 is given with its conserved first and last residue. The order of the fields is D gene, V gene, clone size, J gene, CDR3 length, CDR3 DNA, CDR3 protein. D genes are given only for firm matches. Expanded clones are given a class, and other clones once, few, many or no size at all.

d_call: TRBD2
v_call: TRBV5-1
clone_size: .
j_call: TRBJ2-3
cdr3_length: 14
cdr3_nt: TGCGCCAGCAGCCAAACTAGCGGACGGAATACGCAGTATTTT
cdr3_aa: CASSQTSGRNTQYF

d_call: .
v_call: TRBV5-1
clone_size: .
j_call: TRBJ1-2
cdr3_length: 16
cdr3_nt: TGCGCCAGCGGGCGAGGAGGGGAGGCTTTGGGTGTGAGCTACACCTTC
cdr3_aa: CASGRGGEALGVSYTF

d_call: .
v_call: TRBV2
clone_size: .
j_call: TRBJ2-3
cdr3_length: 17
cdr3_nt: TGTGCCAGCAGCCCTCCTCCCCCGCCGTCGAGAGCAGATACGCAGTATTTT
cdr3_aa: CASSPPPPPSRADTQYF

d_call: .
v_call: TRBV29-1
clone_size: few
j_call: TRBJ1-1
cdr3_length: 15
cdr3_nt: TGCAGCGTTGAACCCCGCGGGCAACTAGGCGCTGAAGCTTTCTTT
cdr3_aa: CSVEPRGQLGAEAFF

d_call: .
v_call: TRBV11-2
clone_size: .
j_call: TRBJ2-2
cdr3_length: 18
cdr3_nt: TGTGCCAGCAGCTTTAACCCATGGACGTTGGGGGCAACCGGGGAGCTGTTTTTT
cdr3_aa: CASSFNPWTLGATGELFF

d_call: TRBD1
v_call: TRBV18
clone_size: .
j_call: TRBJ1-2
cdr3_length: 13
cdr3_nt: TGTGCCAGCTCACCGGGACAGAACTATGGCTACACCTTC
cdr3_aa: CASSPGQNYGYTF

d_call: .
v_call: TRBV14
clone_size: .
j_call: TRBJ2-5
cdr3_length: 15
cdr3_nt: TGTGCCAGCAGCCAAGAGCACAGGTCCGGTGAGACCCAGTACTTC
cdr3_aa: CASSQEHRSGETQYF

d_call: .
v_call: TRBV5-6
clone_size: once
j_call: TRBJ1-1
cdr3_length: 14
cdr3_nt: TGTGCCAGCAGCTTCAGGGGCCTGAACACTGAAGCTTTCTTT
cdr3_aa: CASSFRGLNTEAFF

d_call: .
v_call: TRBV2
clone_size: .
j_call: TRBJ1-5
cdr3_length: 13
cdr3_nt: TGTGCCAGCACCCGGACAGACAATCAGCCCCAGCATTTT
cdr3_aa: CASTRTDNQPQHF

d_call: TRBD1
v_call: TRBV9
clone_size: .
j_call: TRBJ2-2
cdr3_length: 13
cdr3_nt: TGTGCCAGCAGCACAGGGGCTTCCGGGGAGCTGTTTTTT
cdr3_aa: CASSTGASGELFF

d_call: TRBD1
v_call: TRBV5-8
clone_size: few
j_call: TRBJ1-1
cdr3_length: 16
cdr3_nt: TGTGCCAGCAGCCCCTGGGACAGTACTGTGAACACTGAAGCTTTCTTT
cdr3_aa: CASSPWDSTVNTEAFF

d_call: .
v_call: TRBV7-9
clone_size: few
j_call: TRBJ2-5
cdr3_length: 13
cdr3_nt: TGTGCCAGCAGCCCTACAGGGTCGGAGACCCAGTACTTC
cdr3_aa: CASSPTGSETQYF

d_call: TRBD1
v_call: TRBV28
clone_size: .
j_call: TRBJ2-4
cdr3_length: 12
cdr3_nt: TGTGCCAGCAGTTTACAGGGGGCCATTCAGTACTTC
cdr3_aa: CASSLQGAIQYF

d_call: .
v_call: TRBV5-1
clone_size: .
j_call: TRBJ2-2
cdr3_length: 15
cdr3_nt: TGCGCCAGCAGCTTGTCGACAGAAGGATCCGGGGAGCTGTTTTTT
cdr3_aa: CASSLSTEGSGELFF

d_call: .
v_call: TRBV6-1
clone_size: .
j_call: TRBJ1-4
cdr3_length: 13
cdr3_nt: TGTGCCAGCAGTGAAGCTCGAGGGGAAAAACTGTTTTTT
cdr3_aa: CASSEARGEKLFF

d_call: TRBD2
v_call: TRBV6-5
clone_size: .
j_call: TRBJ2-2
cdr3_length: 15
cdr3_nt: TGTGCCAGCAGTTTTTTTCTAGCGGACACCGGGGAGCTGTTTTTT
cdr3_aa: CASSFFLADTGELFF

d_call: TRBD1
v_call: TRBV4-1
clone_size: .
j_call: TRBJ1-2
cdr3_length: 19
cdr3_nt: TGCGCCAGCAGCCAAACCCCCTACGGACAGGAAGCACTAAGGGATGGCTACACCTTC
cdr3_aa: CASSQTPYGQEALRDGYTF

d_call: .
v_call: TRBV9
clone_size: .
j_call: TRBJ2-5
cdr3_length: 16
cdr3_nt: TGTGCCAGCAGCGTTTCCGGGTCAGAGGGCCGGAAGACCCAGTACTTC
cdr3_aa: CASSVSGSEGRKTQYF

d_call: .
v_call: TRBV5-1
clone_size: .
j_call: TRBJ2-2
cdr3_length: 14
cdr3_nt: TGCGCCAGCAGCTTGGAAGGCGGCACCGGGGAGCTGTTTTTT
cdr3_aa: CASSLEGGTGELFF

d_call: TRBD1
v_call: TRBV7-9
clone_size: .
j_call: TRBJ2-7
cdr3_length: 15
cdr3_nt: TGTGCCAGCAGCTCAGTACGGGACAGGACCTACGAGCAGTACTTC
cdr3_aa: CASSSVRDRTYEQYF

d_call: TRBD1
v_call: TRBV11-3
clone_size: .
j_call: TRBJ1-1
cdr3_length: 14
cdr3_nt: TGTGCCAGCTCGGACACCCTCAGGGGGACTGAAGCTTTCTTT
cdr3_aa: CASSDTLRGTEAFF

d_call: .
v_call: TRBV4-2
clone_size: .
j_call: TRBJ2-7
cdr3_length: 16
cdr3_nt: TGTGCCAGCAGCCAAGCGGGCCCCACAGGGACCTACGAGCAGTACTTC
cdr3_aa: CASSQAGPTGTYEQYF

d_call: .
v_call: TRBV2
clone_size: .
j_call: TRBJ2-3
cdr3_length: 12
cdr3_nt: TGTGCCAGCAGCCTCGACAGGGATACGCAGTATTTT
cdr3_aa: CASSLDRDTQYF

d_call: .
v_call: TRBV29-1
clone_size: .
j_call: TRBJ2-3
cdr3_length: 12
cdr3_nt: TGCAGCGTTGGGGAGGGGGGGGATACGCAGTATTTT
cdr3_aa: CSVGEGGDTQYF

d_call: .
v_call: TRBV5-1
clone_size: .
j_call: TRBJ2-7
cdr3_length: 13
cdr3_nt: TGCGCCAGCAGCTTAAGGGGGGGCTACGAGCAGTACTTC
cdr3_aa: CASSLRGGYEQYF

d_call: .
v_call: TRBV7-9
clone_size: once
j_call: TRBJ2-6
cdr3_length: 13
cdr3_nt: TGTGCCAGCAGCTCGGGGGGGGCCAACGTCCTGACTTTC
cdr3_aa: CASSSGGANVLTF

d_call: .
v_call: TRBV18
clone_size: .
j_call: TRBJ1-2
cdr3_length: 12
cdr3_nt: TGTGCCAGCTCACCAGAGGGGGTGGGCTACACCTTC
cdr3_aa: CASSPEGVGYTF

d_call: .
v_call: TRBV4-1
clone_size: .
j_call: TRBJ2-1
cdr3_length: 13
cdr3_nt: TGCGCCAGCAGCCAAGTGACCGTAAATGAGCAGTTCTTC
cdr3_aa: CASSQVTVNEQFF